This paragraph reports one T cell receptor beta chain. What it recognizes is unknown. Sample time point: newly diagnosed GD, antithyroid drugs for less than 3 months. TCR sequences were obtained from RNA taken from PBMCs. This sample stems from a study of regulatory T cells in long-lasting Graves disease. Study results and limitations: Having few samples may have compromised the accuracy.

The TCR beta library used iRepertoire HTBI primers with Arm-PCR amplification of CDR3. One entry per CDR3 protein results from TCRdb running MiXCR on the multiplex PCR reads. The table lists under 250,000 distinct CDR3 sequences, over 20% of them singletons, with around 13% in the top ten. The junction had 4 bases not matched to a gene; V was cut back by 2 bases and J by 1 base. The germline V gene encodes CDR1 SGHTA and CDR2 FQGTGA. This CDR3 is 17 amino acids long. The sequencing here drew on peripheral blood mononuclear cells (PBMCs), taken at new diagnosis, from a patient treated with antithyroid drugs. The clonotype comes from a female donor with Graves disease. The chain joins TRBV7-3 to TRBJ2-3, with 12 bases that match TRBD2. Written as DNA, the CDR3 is TGTGCCAGCAGCTTACAGGCTAGCGGGGGGGGCACAGATACGCAGTATTTT. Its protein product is CASSLQASGGGTDTQYF.